This T cell receptor beta chain was obtained from a study of control samples from healthy donors and cancer patients. V lost 7 bases, J lost 6 bases, and 15 bases lay in between. CDR1 and CDR2 from the germline V gene are LGHNT and FRNRAP. The CDR3 spans 13 residues. This clone has just one count. Assay: immunoSEQ multiplex PCR; the TCRdb copy retains only in-frame clones and omits some. Of 90,000 or so clones in the sample, 85% were seen once. The chain employs TRBV12-5 and TRBJ1-2; TRBD1 might be the D (5 bases). The origin of this receptor is a man younger than 40 in good health. Sequencing was done on a sample of blood. This CDR3 is CASVSPGEDGYTF. The CDR3 coding sequence is TGTGCTAGTGTTTCCCCGGGGGAAGATGGCTACACCTTC.